The entry below describes one TCR beta chain. Sequencing was performed with immunoSEQ multiplex PCR; in TCRdb, only in-frame clones are kept and a portion is missing. This sample has around 290,000 clones; more than 85% occur once, and the top ten carry 4.6%. The sample is drawn from a study of blood T cell repertoires in COVID-19. For the study at large: The origin of the acute and convalescent COVID-19 samples was the United States, Italy and Spain.

Germline CDR1 reads GTSNPN; CDR2 reads SVGIG (reference sequence). This CDR3 region has 14 residues. The germline V and J ends were trimmed by 1 base and 3 bases, with 10 bases remaining between them. The TCR originated in a man aged 35 to 55 with acute or convalescent COVID-19. The sample was peripheral blood. The J gene is TRBJ1-5, the V gene TRBV30; perhaps TRBD1 as D (6 bases). The CDR3 bases are TGTGCCTGGAGTGGGGGGACACACAATCAGCCCCAGCATTTT. Protein sequence: CAWSGGTHNQPQHF.